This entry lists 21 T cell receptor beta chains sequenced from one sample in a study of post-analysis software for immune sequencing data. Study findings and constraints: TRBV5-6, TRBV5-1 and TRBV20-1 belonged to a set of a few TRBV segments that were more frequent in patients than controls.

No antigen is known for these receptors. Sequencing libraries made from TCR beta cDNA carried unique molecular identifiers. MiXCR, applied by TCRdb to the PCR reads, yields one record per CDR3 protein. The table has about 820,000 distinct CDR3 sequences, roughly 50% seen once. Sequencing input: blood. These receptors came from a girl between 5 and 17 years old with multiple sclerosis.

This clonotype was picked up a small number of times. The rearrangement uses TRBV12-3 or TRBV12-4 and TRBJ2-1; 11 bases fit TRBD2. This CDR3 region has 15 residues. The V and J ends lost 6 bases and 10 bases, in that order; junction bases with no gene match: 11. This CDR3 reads CASSPTSGKSGEQFF. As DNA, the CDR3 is TGTGCCAGCAGCCCGACTAGCGGGAAGAGCGGCGAGCAGTTCTTC.

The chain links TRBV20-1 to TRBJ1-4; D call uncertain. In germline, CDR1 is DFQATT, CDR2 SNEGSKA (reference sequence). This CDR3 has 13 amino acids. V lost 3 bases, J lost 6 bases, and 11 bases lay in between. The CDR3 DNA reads TGCAGTGCTAGTTCCGGGCTGGATGAAAAACTGTTTTTT. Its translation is CSASSGLDEKLFF.

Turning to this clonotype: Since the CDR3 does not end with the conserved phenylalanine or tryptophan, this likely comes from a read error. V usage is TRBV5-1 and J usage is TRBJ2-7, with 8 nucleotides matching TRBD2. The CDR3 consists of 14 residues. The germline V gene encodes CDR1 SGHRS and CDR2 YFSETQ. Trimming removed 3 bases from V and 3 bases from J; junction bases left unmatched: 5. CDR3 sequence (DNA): TGCGCCAGCAGCTCGACCGGGACTAGCTACGAGCAGTACTGC. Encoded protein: CASSSTGTSYEQYC.

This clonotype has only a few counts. The CDR3 here is CSALPAGRYNEQFF. The CDR3 DNA reads as TGCAGTGCCCTGCCAGCGGGGAGATACAATGAGCAGTTCTTC. This chain connects TRBV20-1 to TRBJ2-1, with 7 bases identical to TRBD2. The V gene end was trimmed by 6 bases and the J gene end by 4 bases; junction bases not matched to a gene: 9. Germline V gives CDR1 DFQATT, CDR2 SNEGSKA (reference sequence). The CDR3 spans 14 residues.

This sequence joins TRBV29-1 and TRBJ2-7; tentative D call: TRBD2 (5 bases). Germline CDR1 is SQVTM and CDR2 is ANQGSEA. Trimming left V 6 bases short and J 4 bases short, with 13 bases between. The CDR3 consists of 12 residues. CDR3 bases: TGCAGCGTCATTGACACGGGGTACGAGCAGTACTTC. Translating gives CSVIDTGYEQYF.

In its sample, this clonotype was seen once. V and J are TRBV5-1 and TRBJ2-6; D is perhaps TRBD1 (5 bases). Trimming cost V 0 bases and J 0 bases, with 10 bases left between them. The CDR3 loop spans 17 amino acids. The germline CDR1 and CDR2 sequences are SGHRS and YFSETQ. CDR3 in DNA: TGCGCCAGCAGCTTGGGACAGTCACACTCTGGGGCCAACGTCCTGACTTTC. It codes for CASSLGQSHSGANVLTF.

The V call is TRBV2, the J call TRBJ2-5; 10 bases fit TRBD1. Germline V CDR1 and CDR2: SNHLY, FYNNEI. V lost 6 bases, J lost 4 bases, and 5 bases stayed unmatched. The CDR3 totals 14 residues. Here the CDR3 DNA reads TGTGCCAGCAGGGGACAGGGGAGAGGAGAGACCCAGTACTTC. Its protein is CASRGQGRGETQYF. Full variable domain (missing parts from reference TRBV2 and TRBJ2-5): EPEVTQTPSHQVTQMGQEVILRCVPISNHLYFYWYRQILGQKVEFLVSFYNNEISEKSEIFDDQFSVERPDGSNFTLKIRSTKLEDSAMYFCASRGQGRGETQYFGPGTRLLVL.

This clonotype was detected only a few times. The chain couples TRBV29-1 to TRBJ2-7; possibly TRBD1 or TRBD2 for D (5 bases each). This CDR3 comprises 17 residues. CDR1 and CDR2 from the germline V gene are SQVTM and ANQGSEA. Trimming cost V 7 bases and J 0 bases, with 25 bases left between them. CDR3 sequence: CSAAKGPLKTDSYEQYF. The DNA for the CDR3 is TGCAGCGCCGCGAAGGGACCTCTAAAGACGGACTCCTACGAGCAGTACTTC.

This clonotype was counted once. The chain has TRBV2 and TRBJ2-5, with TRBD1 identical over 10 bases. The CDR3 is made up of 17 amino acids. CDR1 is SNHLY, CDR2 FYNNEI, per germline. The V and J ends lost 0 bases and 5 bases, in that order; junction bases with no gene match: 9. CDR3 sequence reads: CASSEATPGQGHETQYF. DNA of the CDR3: TGTGCCAGCAGTGAAGCGACCCCGGGACAGGGGCATGAGACCCAGTACTTC.

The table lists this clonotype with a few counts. CDR3 DNA sequence: TGTGCCAGCAGTTTAGCGGGTACTAGCGGGGCGCAGTATTTT. Protein sequence: CASSLAGTSGAQYF. V and J are TRBV12-3 or TRBV12-4 and TRBJ2-3, with 10 bases lining up with TRBD2. Trimming took 0 bases from V and 10 from J; bases not matched to a gene: 4. This CDR3 comprises 14 residues.

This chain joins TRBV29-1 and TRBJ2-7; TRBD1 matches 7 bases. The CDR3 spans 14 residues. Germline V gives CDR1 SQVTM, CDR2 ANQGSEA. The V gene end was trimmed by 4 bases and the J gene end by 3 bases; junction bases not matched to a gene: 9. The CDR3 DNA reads TGCAGCGTTGTGAACTCCGGGACAGTCTACGAGCAGTACTTC. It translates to CSVVNSGTVYEQYF.

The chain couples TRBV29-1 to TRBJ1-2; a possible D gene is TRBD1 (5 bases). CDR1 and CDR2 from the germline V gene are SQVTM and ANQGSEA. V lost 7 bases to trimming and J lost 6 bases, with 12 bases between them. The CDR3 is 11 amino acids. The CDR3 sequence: CSDERGNGYTF. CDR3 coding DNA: TGCAGCGACGAGAGGGGCAATGGCTACACCTTC. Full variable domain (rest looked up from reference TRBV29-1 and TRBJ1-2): SAVISQKPSRDICQRGTSLTIQCQVDSQVTMMFWYRQQPGQSLTLIATANQGSEATYESGFVIDKFPISRPNLTFSTLTVSNMSPEDSSIYLCSDERGNGYTFGSGTRLTVV.

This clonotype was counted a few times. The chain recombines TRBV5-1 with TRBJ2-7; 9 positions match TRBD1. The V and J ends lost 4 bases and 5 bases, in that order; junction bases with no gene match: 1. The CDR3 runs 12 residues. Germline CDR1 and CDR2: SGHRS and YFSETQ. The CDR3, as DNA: TGCGCCAGCAGCGGGGACAGGGACGAGCAGTACTTC. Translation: CASSGDRDEQYF.

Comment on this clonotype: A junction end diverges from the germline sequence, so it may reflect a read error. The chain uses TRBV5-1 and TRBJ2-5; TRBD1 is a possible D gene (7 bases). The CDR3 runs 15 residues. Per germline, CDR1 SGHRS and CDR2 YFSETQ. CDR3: CASSPRDSRQETLYF. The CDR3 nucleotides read TGCGCCAGCAGCCCGCGGGACAGCCGACAAGAGACCCTGTACTTC.

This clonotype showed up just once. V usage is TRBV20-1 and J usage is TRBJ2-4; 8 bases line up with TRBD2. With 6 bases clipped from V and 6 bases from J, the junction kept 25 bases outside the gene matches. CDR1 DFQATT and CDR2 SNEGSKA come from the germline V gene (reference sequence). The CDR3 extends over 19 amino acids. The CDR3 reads CSAPSKPSSGQWRGNIQYF. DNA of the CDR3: TGCAGTGCCCCTTCAAAGCCGTCTAGCGGGCAATGGCGTGGAAACATTCAGTACTTC.

CDR3 protein: CSVGPGASTDTQYF. DNA for the CDR3: TGCAGCGTTGGGCCAGGGGCTAGCACAGATACGCAGTATTTT. V usage is TRBV29-1 and J usage is TRBJ2-3; possible D gene TRBD1, 6 bases. The length of the CDR3 is 14 residues. Germline V gives CDR1 SQVTM, CDR2 ANQGSEA. Trimming left V 4 bases short and J 0 bases short, with 11 bases between.

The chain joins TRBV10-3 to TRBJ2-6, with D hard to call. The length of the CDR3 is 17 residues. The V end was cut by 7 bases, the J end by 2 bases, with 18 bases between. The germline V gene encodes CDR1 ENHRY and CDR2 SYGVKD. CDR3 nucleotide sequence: TGTGCCATCACTGGGCTTGCGTCGGAACCTGGGGCCAACGTCCTGACTTTC. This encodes CAITGLASEPGANVLTF.

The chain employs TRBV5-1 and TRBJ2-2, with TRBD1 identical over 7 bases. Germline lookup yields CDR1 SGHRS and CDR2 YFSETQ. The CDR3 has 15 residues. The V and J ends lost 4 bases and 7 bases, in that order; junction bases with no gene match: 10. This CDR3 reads CASSPGTQGIGELFF. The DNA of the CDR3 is TGCGCCAGCAGCCCCGGGACACAGGGGATCGGGGAGCTGTTTTTT.

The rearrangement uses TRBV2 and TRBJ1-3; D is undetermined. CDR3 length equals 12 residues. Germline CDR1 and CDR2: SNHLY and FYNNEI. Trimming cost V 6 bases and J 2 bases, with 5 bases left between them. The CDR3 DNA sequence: TGTGCCAGCAGGACAACTGGAAACACCATATATTTT. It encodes CASRTTGNTIYF.

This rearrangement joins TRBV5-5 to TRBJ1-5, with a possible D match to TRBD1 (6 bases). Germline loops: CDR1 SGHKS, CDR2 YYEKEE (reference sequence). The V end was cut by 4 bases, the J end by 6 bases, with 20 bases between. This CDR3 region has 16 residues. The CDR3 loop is CASSPWGGPSSQPQHF. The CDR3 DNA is TGTGCCAGCAGCCCGTGGGGGGGCCCGTCCAGTCAGCCCCAGCATTTT.

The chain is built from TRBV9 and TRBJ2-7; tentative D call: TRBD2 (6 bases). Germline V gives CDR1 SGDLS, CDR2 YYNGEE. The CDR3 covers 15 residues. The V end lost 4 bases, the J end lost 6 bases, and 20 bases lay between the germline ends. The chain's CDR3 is CASSSGLGRPAEQYF. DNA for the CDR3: TGTGCCAGCAGCTCCGGGTTGGGGAGGCCCGCCGAGCAGTACTTC.